This T cell receptor (beta chain) derives from a study of T cell repertoires in ileal Crohn's disease. The CDR3 runs to 12 residues. V was trimmed by 4 bases and J by 10 bases, leaving 11 bases between them. CDR1 SGHTA and CDR2 FQGTGA come from the germline V gene. Data came from immunoSEQ multiplex PCR; TCRdb stores just in-frame clones and leaves some out. The repertoire holds 13,000 to 15,000 clones, with roughly 84% as singletons. This clone appeared once. The V gene is TRBV7-3, the J gene TRBJ2-1, with a tentative D call TRBD2 (6 bases). This TCR derives from an adult with Crohn's disease. Sequenced: ileal tissue. CDR3 nucleotide sequence: TGTGCCAGCAGCTCTCGTGGGGGGGAGCAGTTCTTC. Its translation is CASSSRGGEQFF.